The rows below give T cell receptor beta chains drawn from one sample of a study of cytomegalovirus exposure and HLA in healthy donors. Repertoires were generated with immunoSEQ multiplex PCR, while TCRdb's copy carries only in-frame clones and drops some. The sample lists 150,000 to 200,000 clones, 77% seen once, with roughly 3% in the top ten. Sequences were obtained from PBMCs. The source of these receptors is a female donor in good health and CMV-seronegative. Both conserved end residues are part of each CDR3. The D gene is left open where the match is weak. Clone size appears in some rows only: once, few, many, or a class for an expanded clone.

TRBD1,TRBJ2-7,TRBV4-3,.,TGCGCCAGCAGCCGCGGACAGGGCTACGAGCAGTACTTC,CASSRGQGYEQYF
.,TRBJ1-5,TRBV29-1,.,TGCAGCGCCGCGGACACGACTCAACCCCAGCATTTT,CSAADTTQPQHF
.,TRBJ1-1,TRBV7-9,.,TGTGCCGGTTCCGGGGTATCCGCTGAAGCTTTCTTT,CAGSGVSAEAFF
.,TRBJ1-1,TRBV19,.,TGTGCCAGTAGTCGGACAACGGACACTGAAGCTTTCTTT,CASSRTTDTEAFF
.,TRBJ1-5,TRBV7-2,once,TGTGCCAGCAGCTTAGGTGACAGTCGCCCGCATTTT,CASSLGDSRPHF
TRBD1,TRBJ2-5,TRBV6-9,.,TGTGCCAGCTCGCAGCGACAGGGAACGGCTGAGACCCAGTACTTC,CASSQRQGTAETQYF
TRBD1,TRBJ2-2,TRBV29-1,.,TGCAGCGTCCCGGGACAGGGGAACACCGGGGAGCTGTTTTTT,CSVPGQGNTGELFF
.,TRBJ1-5,TRBV28,few,TGTGCCAGCAGTTCCCCAGGACGGGGTGCCCAGCATTTT,CASSSPGRGAQHF
TRBD2,TRBJ2-7,TRBV29-1,.,TGCAGCGTTATTCGGGGGGGCCGGTCCTACGAGCAGTACTTC,CSVIRGGRSYEQYF
.,TRBJ1-4,TRBV6-6,.,TGTGCCAGCAGACCCGGGGTGGAAAGTGAAAAACTGTTTTTT,CASRPGVESEKLFF
.,TRBJ1-1,TRBV5-5,.,TGTGCCAGCAGCTTGGCGGCAGGCCCATATGAAGCTTTCTTT,CASSLAAGPYEAFF
TRBD1,TRBJ2-1,TRBV28,.,TGTGCCAGCAGCTTTCGGGACAGGGGGTTTGGGGAGCAGTTCTTC,CASSFRDRGFGEQFF
.,TRBJ1-5,TRBV30,.,TGTGCCTGGAAGGGAGATTATAGCAATCAGCCCCAGCATTTT,CAWKGDYSNQPQHF
.,TRBJ2-2,TRBV15,.,TGTGCCACCAGCAGACAGCGTGGGTACACCGGGGAGCTGTTTTTT,CATSRQRGYTGELFF
TRBD2,TRBJ2-2,TRBV5-1,.,TGCGCCAGCAGCCTGGGCACTAGCGGGAACACCGGGGAGCTGTTTTTT,CASSLGTSGNTGELFF
.,TRBJ1-1,TRBV30,few,TGTGCCGTCTCGGAGAGACGGGACACTGAAGCTTTCTTT,CAVSERRDTEAFF
TRBD2,TRBJ2-7,TRBV2,.,TGTGCCAGCAATCGCCTAGCGGGGGGGCAAGAGCAGTACTTC,CASNRLAGGQEQYF
TRBD1,TRBJ1-2,TRBV29-1,.,TGCAGCGTTGAAGGTTTAGACAGGGACTATGGCTACACCTTC,CSVEGLDRDYGYTF
TRBD2,TRBJ2-7,TRBV5-5,.,TGTGCCAGCAGCATGACTAGCGGCAACTCCTACGAGCAGTACTTC,CASSMTSGNSYEQYF
TRBD1,TRBJ1-3,TRBV11-2,.,TGTGCCAGCAGCTTCCTAGGGGGACAGGGAAACACCATATATTTT,CASSFLGGQGNTIYF
TRBD1,TRBJ2-7,TRBV6-1,.,TGTGCCAGCAAGTGGCAGGGGGCGTCCTACGAGCAGTACTTC,CASKWQGASYEQYF
TRBD2,TRBJ2-1,TRBV14,.,TGTGCCAGCAGCCACTTAGCGGGAGGGTCCTACAATGAGCAGTTCTTC,CASSHLAGGSYNEQFF
.,TRBJ1-1,TRBV4-3,few,TGCGCCAGCAGCCAAGCCGGACAGCATGCTAACACTGAAGCTTTCTTT,CASSQAGQHANTEAFF
TRBD1,TRBJ1-1,TRBV27,.,TGTGCCAGCAGTTTTACAGGGGGCATTACTGAAGCTTTCTTT,CASSFTGGITEAFF
TRBD2,TRBJ2-1,TRBV4-1,.,TGCGCCAGCAGCCTAGACGCCGGGACTAGAGACAATGAGCAGTTCTTC,CASSLDAGTRDNEQFF
TRBD2,TRBJ2-7,TRBV9,.,TGTGCCAGCAGCGAACTAGCGCTCTCCTACGAGCAGTACTTC,CASSELALSYEQYF
TRBD1,TRBJ1-5,TRBV7-9,.,TGTTCCAGCAGCATAGGACAGGGGGCGTCGGGGCAGCCCCAGCATTTT,CSSSIGQGASGQPQHF
TRBD1,TRBJ1-2,TRBV18,.,TGTGCCAGCTCACCAGATCTCGTGACAGGGGGTAATTGGGGCTACACCTTC,CASSPDLVTGGNWGYTF
.,TRBJ1-6,TRBV15,.,TGTGCCACCAGCAGAGACGCAGGGTCCCCCCTCCACTTT,CATSRDAGSPLHF
.,TRBJ1-5,TRBV6-6,few,TGTGCCAGCAGTTACTCTCGGAACTACGAACCCCAGCATTTT,CASSYSRNYEPQHF
.,TRBJ2-5,TRBV6-5,.,TGTGCCAGCAGCTTGCAAGAGACCCAGTACTTC,CASSLQETQYF
.,TRBJ1-6,TRBV4-3,.,TGCGCCAGCAGCCTCTATCGGTTCGGACAGCCAATCTCACCCCTCCACTTT,CASSLYRFGQPISPLHF
.,TRBJ1-4,TRBV27,.,TGTGCCAGCAGGCGTTCTAGGCATGAAAAACTGTTTTTT,CASRRSRHEKLFF
TRBD1,TRBJ2-5,TRBV14,.,TGTGCCAGCTCCCGGGACAGAATTCAAGAGACCCAGTACTTC,CASSRDRIQETQYF
.,TRBJ2-7,TRBV5-6,few,TGTGCCAGCAGCTTAGCGGCCTACGAGCAGTACTTC,CASSLAAYEQYF
.,TRBJ2-7,TRBV30,once,TGTGCCTGGACCACCTTTGACAGCTCCGAGCAGTACTTC,CAWTTFDSSEQYF
TRBD1,TRBJ1-6,TRBV5-1,few,TGCGCCAGCAGCTTCTCAGGGGGCGCGGATTCACCCCTCCACTTT,CASSFSGGADSPLHF
TRBD1,TRBJ1-6,TRBV2,.,TGTGCCAGCAGTGCGAGGACAGGGGATTCACCCCTCCACTTT,CASSARTGDSPLHF
.,TRBJ1-2,TRBV19,.,TGTGCCAGTAGTATTGCGGGGATGAACTATGGCTACACCTTC,CASSIAGMNYGYTF
.,TRBJ1-4,TRBV7-9,few,TGTGCCAGCAGCTTAGTCGCAGGGGCGGACGAAAAACTGTTTTTT,CASSLVAGADEKLFF
.,TRBJ1-1,TRBV7-9,.,TGTGCCAGCAGCCCCCCCGGGGGGGAGGTGAACACTGAAGCTTTCTTT,CASSPPGGEVNTEAFF